What follows are 13 T cell receptor beta chains derived from one specimen sequenced in a study of CD8+CD57+ T cells in acquired aplastic anemia. The template used for profiling TCR beta VDJ and CDR3 was genomic DNA. TCRdb reprocessed the reads with MiXCR, giving one entry per CDR3 protein. The sample has approximately 180,000 distinct CDR3 sequences; 50% to 65% are singletons. Patients picked for sequencing had shown CD8+CD57+ cell expansion detected by flow cytometry. Sequenced material: sorted CD4+, CD8+, or CD8+CD57+ T cells (not recorded which) from PBMCs. These receptors originate from a human donor with aplastic anemia.

The chain recombines TRBV7-8 with TRBJ1-1, with D hard to call. This CDR3 has 12 residues. V lost 5 bases and J lost 4, with 8 bases in between. Per the germline V gene, CDR1 is SGHVS and CDR2 is FQNEAQ. The CDR3 protein is CASSIVGTEAFF. The CDR3 DNA is TGTGCCAGCAGCATCGTAGGCACTGAAGCTTTCTTT.

Only a few counts were recorded for this clonotype. The chain carries TRBV3-1 and TRBJ2-1, with D tentatively TRBD1 (5 bases). The CDR3 totals 15 residues. Per germline, CDR1 LGHDT and CDR2 YNNKEL (reference sequence). V lost 6 bases to trimming and J lost 2 bases, with 14 bases between them. CDR3 sequence reads: CASREALDTYNEQFF. The CDR3 DNA follows: TGTGCCAGCAGGGAAGCGTTGGACACCTACAATGAGCAGTTCTTC.

This clonotype was seen only a few times. The CDR3 DNA follows: TGTGCCAGCAGCTTTAGTACCTCCTACAATGAGCAGTTCTTC. Translation: CASSFSTSYNEQFF. V usage is TRBV7-9 and J usage is TRBJ2-1; D unclear. Trimming left V 3 bases short and J 0 bases short, with 6 bases between. The CDR3 contains 14 residues. CDR1 is SEHNR, CDR2 FQNEAQ, per germline (reference sequence).

This chain links TRBV7-2 with TRBJ2-3; TRBD2 aligns across 7 bases. This CDR3 contains 13 residues. J lost 5 bases, V lost 5 bases, and 4 bases had no gene match. Per the germline V gene, CDR1 is SGHTA and CDR2 is FQGNSA. This CDR3 reads CASSIPGGDTQYF. The CDR3 nucleotides read TGTGCCAGCAGCATACCGGGAGGAGATACGCAGTATTTT.

V gene TRBV7-3 combines with J gene TRBJ1-5, with D hard to call. Germline CDR1 SGHTA, CDR2 FQGTGA. The CDR3 spans 13 residues. Between the trimmed V and J ends, which lost 2 bases and 6 bases, there was a span of 8 bases. The CDR3 loop is CASSLSHSQPQHF. The CDR3 DNA reads TGTGCCAGCAGCTTATCTCATAGTCAGCCCCAGCATTTT. Full variable domain (missing parts from reference TRBV7-3 and TRBJ1-5): GAGVSQTPSNKVTEKGKYVELRCDPISGHTALYWYRQSLGQGPEFLIYFQGTGAADDSGLPNDRFFAVRPEGSVSTLKIQRTERGDSAVYLCASSLSHSQPQHFGDGTRLSIL.

The chain has TRBV7-2 and TRBJ1-6; no definite D call. V gave up 2 bases and J gave up 6 bases, with 11 bases separating them. Germline V lookup: CDR1 SGHTA, CDR2 FQGNSA. CDR3 length: 15 amino acids. CDR3 bases: TGTGCCAGCAGCTTAACAGCGGGGTCTAATTCACCCCTCCACTTT. It specifies CASSLTAGSNSPLHF.

This clonotype was counted a few times. The chain carries TRBV5-5 and TRBJ2-7; 12 bases line up with TRBD2. V dropped 4 bases and J dropped 3; count of bases not matched to a gene: 5. Germline CDR1 is SGHKS and CDR2 is YYEKEE (reference sequence). This CDR3 is built from 15 residues. In nucleotides, the CDR3 is TGTGCCAGCAGCAAGGGACTAGCGGGCGACTACGAGCAGTACTTC. Translating it yields CASSKGLAGDYEQYF.

In DNA form, the CDR3 reads TGTGCCAGCAGCTCCCAACAGTCGACCCCCGTCAACACCTTC. Protein product: CASSSQQSTPVNTF. The J gene is TRBJ1-2, the V gene TRBV7-9, with unresolved D. The CDR3 length is 14 residues. The germline gives CDR1 SEHNR, CDR2 FQNEAQ (reference sequence). Trimming shortened V by 4 bases and J by 12 bases, and 21 bases separated the two germline ends.

V usage is TRBV29-1 and J usage is TRBJ2-2; D unresolved. The CDR3 spans 14 residues. Germline V gives CDR1 SQVTM, CDR2 ANQGSEA. Deletions cut 4 bases from V and 1 base from J, with 10 bases between. CDR3 nucleotides: TGCAGCGTTGGGAATAGGGTGAACACCGGGGAGCTGTTTTTT. It is translated as CSVGNRVNTGELFF.

This clonotype was recorded once. The chain couples TRBV20-1 to TRBJ2-1; the match to TRBD2 covers 7 bases. V was clipped by 0 bases and J by 7 bases; unmatched bases: 12. The CDR3 length is 16 residues. Germline V gene sequence: CDR1 DFQATT, CDR2 SNEGSKA (reference sequence). The CDR3 DNA reads TGCAGTGCTAGAGATGCGCGGGCGGGAGAGAGTAATGAGCAGTTCTTC. As protein: CSARDARAGESNEQFF.

This clonotype has a single count. The rearrangement uses TRBV5-1 and TRBJ2-1; 10 bases are a match to TRBD2. After removal of 4 bases from V and 7 bases from J, the junction contained 8 bases not matched to a gene. The CDR3 sequence is 15 residues long. Germline CDR1 SGHRS, CDR2 YFSETQ. The CDR3 nucleotides read TGCGCCAGCAGCCCAAGCGGGAGGGTAAATAATGAGCAGTTCTTC. Translation gives CASSPSGRVNNEQFF.

The chain uses TRBV10-3 and TRBJ2-5, with D possibly matching TRBD2 (5 bases). The CDR3 spans 12 residues. CDR1 ENHRY and CDR2 SYGVKD come from the germline V gene. V was trimmed by 5 bases and J by 5 bases, leaving 9 bases between them. The CDR3 loop is CAISFGGETQYF. CDR3 nucleotide sequence: TGTGCCATCAGTTTCGGCGGGGAGACCCAGTACTTC.

This clonotype was observed many times. This sequence joins TRBV5-8 and TRBJ2-7; the D gene could be TRBD1 or TRBD2 (5 bases each). Trimming cost V 3 bases and J 1 base, with 11 bases left between them. This CDR3 has 14 residues. Per germline, CDR1 SGHTS and CDR2 YDEGEE. Here the CDR3 reads CASSWGTASYEQYF. CDR3 nucleotides: TGTGCCAGCAGCTGGGGGACGGCGTCCTACGAGCAGTACTTC.